The TCR beta chain under discussion was sequenced for a study of T cells in Graves' hyperthyroidism and ophthalmopathy. The germline gives CDR1 GTSNPN, CDR2 SVGIG (reference sequence). This CDR3 comprises 14 residues. V shed 5 bases and J 5 bases; nucleotides not matched to a gene: 3. RNA transcripts served as the template for amplifying TCR beta CDR3 regions. During a first-round RT-PCR of the TCR CDR3, the HTBI primer set was used. TCRdb recomputed calls from the multiplex PCR reads with MiXCR, one row per CDR3 protein. This sample carries hundreds of thousands of distinct CDR3 sequences, about 14% of them seen once, and the ten largest clones take around 13%. This clonotype was counted ten times or more.

The sequenced sample consisted of blood. The clonotype was recovered from a woman aged 45-59 years with Graves' ophthalmopathy. The chain recombines TRBV30 with TRBJ1-4; 12 bases match TRBD1. The CDR3 sequence is CAWGTGGSNEKLFF. CDR3 coding DNA: TGTGCCTGGGGGACAGGGGGCTCGAATGAAAAACTGTTTTTT. Full variable domain (rest looked up from reference TRBV30 and TRBJ1-4): SQTIHQWPATLVQPVGSPLSLECTVEGTSNPNLYWYRQAAGRGLQLLFYSVGIGQISSEVPQNLSASRPQDRQFILSSKKLLLSDSGFYLCAWGTGGSNEKLFFGSGTQLSVL.